This TCR beta chain was identified during a study of technical replicates of blood from several donors. The repertoire was sequenced with immunoSEQ multiplex PCR; TCRdb's copy has only in-frame clones and lacks some. Found here are around 15,000 clones, under 90% of them singletons; the top ten hold around an eighth. V lost 3 bases and J 5 bases, leaving 10 bases between the germline ends. Germline V gene data show CDR1 as WNHNN and CDR2 as SYGVQD (reference sequence). This CDR3 region has 13 residues. Sequenced: PBMCs. This sequence originates from a human donor in good health. V is TRBV10-1 and J is TRBJ1-2, with D possibly TRBD1 on 6 matching bases. DNA of the CDR3: TGCGCCAGCAGTGAACAGGGTAGATATGGCTACACCTTC. This gives the protein CASSEQGRYGYTF.